Below, 16 T cell receptor beta chains from the same sample are listed, as sequenced in a study of cytomegalovirus exposure and HLA in healthy donors. A multiplex PCR was run with 60 Vbeta primers and 13 Jbeta primers. The data were produced by immunoSEQ multiplex PCR, yet TCRdb's version contains in-frame clones alone and is incomplete. The data contain about 56,000 clones, roughly 80% of them singletons. The sample comprised PBMCs. The origin of the receptors is a man aged 35 to 55 in good health and CMV-seronegative.

The table lists this clone with a few counts. The gene calls are TRBV11-3 and TRBJ1-1; D is possibly TRBD1 (6 bases). Germline-derived CDR1 and CDR2 are SGHNT and YENEEA. V lost 5 bases, J lost 0 bases, and 13 bases lay in between. CDR3 length: 15 residues. The CDR3 DNA reads as TGTGCCAGCAGCAACCCGACAGGTATGAACACTGAAGCTTTCTTT. This gives the protein CASSNPTGMNTEAFF.

V gene TRBV4-2 combines with J gene TRBJ2-5, with D unresolved. Germline V gives CDR1 LGHNA, CDR2 YNFKEQ. V was trimmed by 1 base and J by 3 bases, leaving 9 bases between them. The CDR3 totals 14 residues. CDR3 sequence reads: CASSQVGLKETQYF. CDR3 DNA: TGTGCCAGCAGCCAAGTTGGGCTAAAAGAGACCCAGTACTTC.

The chain is built from TRBV5-6 and TRBJ1-1; D is possibly TRBD1 (6 bases). Germline V gene sequence: CDR1 SGHDT, CDR2 YYEEEE. CDR3 length: 16 residues. The ends were cut back, 0 bases at V and 3 bases at J, with 15 bases in the middle. CDR3 loop: CASSLGRGQYHTEAFF. In nucleotides, the CDR3 is TGTGCCAGCAGCTTGGGCAGGGGACAATATCACACTGAAGCTTTCTTT.

V usage is TRBV29-1 and J usage is TRBJ2-7; 8 positions agree with TRBD1. The germline V gene has CDR1 SQVTM and CDR2 ANQGSEA. The CDR3 has 14 residues. Trimming took 2 bases from V and 3 from J; bases not matched to a gene: 6. The DNA of the CDR3 is TGCAGCGTTGAATCCATCACAGGGGGCTACGAGCAGTACTTC. Translated: CSVESITGGYEQYF.

The chain combines TRBV19 with TRBJ2-3; TRBD2 aligns across 8 bases. V dropped 7 bases and J dropped 3; count of bases not matched to a gene: 3. Germline CDR1 LNHDA, CDR2 SQIVND (reference sequence). This CDR3 has 13 residues. This CDR3 reads CASTSGGTDTQYF. The CDR3 nucleotides are TGTGCCAGTACAAGCGGGGGAACAGATACGCAGTATTTT.

As concerns this clone: Mismatch with germline at one junction end may stem from a read error. V gene TRBV7-9 combines with J gene TRBJ1-2; D remains unclear. This CDR3 has 11 residues. Germline CDR1 SEHNR, CDR2 FQNEAQ (reference sequence). The CDR3 DNA reads TGTGCCAGCAACGTACATGATGGCCACACCTTC. It codes for CASNVHDGHTF.

The chain links TRBV10-3 to TRBJ1-5, with D uncertain. The V and J ends lost 4 bases and 5 bases respectively, with 9 bases between them. The germline CDR1 and CDR2 sequences are ENHRY and SYGVKD. The CDR3 is 13 residues long. CDR3 DNA sequence: TGTGCCATCAGTGCTGGTCTAGATCAGCCCCAGCATTTT. Its protein is CAISAGLDQPQHF.

The V gene is TRBV2, the J gene TRBJ1-5; TRBD1 agrees at 8 bases. Germline lookup yields CDR1 SNHLY and CDR2 FYNNEI. V lost 6 bases to trimming and J lost 4 bases; unmatched junction nucleotides: 5. The CDR3 length is 14 residues. The CDR3 DNA reads as TGTGCCAGCAGCCCTGGACAGGGAAATCAGCCCCAGCATTTT. This translates into CASSPGQGNQPQHF.

The rearrangement links TRBV19 to TRBJ2-3; 7 bases are shared with TRBD2. Germline loops: CDR1 LNHDA, CDR2 SQIVND (reference sequence). V shed 3 bases, J shed 0 bases, and the junction held 9 bases outside the gene matches. The CDR3 length is 17 residues. CDR3 in amino acids: CASSIRRLARSTDTQYF. The CDR3 DNA is TGTGCCAGTAGTATCCGACGACTAGCCCGTAGCACAGATACGCAGTATTTT.

The chain carries TRBV10-3 and TRBJ2-2, with a tentative D call TRBD2 (5 bases). V lost 6 bases, J lost 5 bases, and 13 bases lay in between. Germline V gene sequence: CDR1 ENHRY, CDR2 SYGVKD. The CDR3 consists of 14 residues. The CDR3 DNA reads as TGTGCCATCAGCAGTGGACTCGAGACCGGGGAGCTGTTTTTT. Translating gives CAISSGLETGELFF.

This chain connects TRBV7-2 to TRBJ2-1; possibly TRBD2 for D (6 bases). CDR1 and CDR2 (germline): SGHTA, FQGNSA. The CDR3 runs to 13 residues. The germline V and J ends were trimmed by 0 bases and 6 bases, with 6 bases remaining between them. This CDR3 is CASSLATSNEQFF. CDR3 in DNA: TGTGCCAGCAGCTTAGCGACTAGCAATGAGCAGTTCTTC.

This chain joins TRBV7-9 and TRBJ1-3; 8 nucleotides line up with TRBD1. The CDR3 contains 18 residues. Looked up from germline, CDR1 is SEHNR and CDR2 is FQNEAQ (reference sequence). Unmatched junction bases numbered 11, after V lost 4 bases and J lost 0 bases. CDR3 amino acids: CASSSWTGWINSGNTIYF. CDR3 nucleotide sequence: TGTGCCAGCAGCTCCTGGACAGGGTGGATTAACTCTGGAAACACCATATATTTT.

This clone showed up just once. V is TRBV27 and J is TRBJ1-1; 9 positions agree with TRBD1. Germline V gene sequence: CDR1 MNHEY, CDR2 SMNVEV (reference sequence). The CDR3 extends over 16 amino acids. Trimming removed 5 bases from V and 5 bases from J; junction bases left unmatched: 12. In nucleotides, the CDR3 is TGTGCCAGCAGTGTCATAAGGACAGGGGAGAGGACTGAAGCTTTCTTT. Its protein product is CASSVIRTGERTEAFF.

This clone occurred once. The genes are TRBV13 and TRBJ2-3; 14 nucleotides align to TRBD2. There are 18 residues in the CDR3. J lost 2 bases, V lost 5 bases, and 9 bases had no gene match. CDR1 PRHDT and CDR2 FYEKMQ come from the germline V gene (reference sequence). The CDR3 spells CASSLGLAGGSYTDTQYF. The CDR3 DNA sequence: TGTGCCAGCAGCCTCGGACTAGCGGGGGGATCCTACACAGATACGCAGTATTTT.

The J gene is TRBJ1-2, the V gene TRBV19, with unresolved D. V dropped 1 base and J dropped 4 bases, with 16 bases sitting between them. The CDR3 extends over 16 amino acids. The V gene's germline CDR1 is LNHDA and CDR2 SQIVND (reference sequence). CDR3 region: CASSIGFNFQVYGYTF. The CDR3 region has the DNA TGTGCCAGTAGTATAGGATTTAACTTCCAGGTCTATGGCTACACCTTC.

V and J are TRBV4-3 and TRBJ2-1; 9 bases align to TRBD1. The germline V gene encodes CDR1 LGHNA and CDR2 YSLEER. The CDR3 sequence is 15 residues long. J lost 3 bases, V lost 4 bases, and 4 bases had no gene match. CDR3 sequence: CASSPGQGGYNEQFF. The CDR3 nucleotides read TGCGCCAGCAGCCCGGGACAGGGCGGCTACAATGAGCAGTTCTTC.